One and the same sample provided the 19 T cell receptor beta chains below, sequenced in a study of blood T cell repertoires in COVID-19. Produced via immunoSEQ multiplex PCR; TCRdb's table is partial and in-frame only. Of some 31,000 clones in the sample, 88% were seen once. Specimen: peripheral blood. These receptors were collected from a human donor with active COVID-19. The donor label of this sample is uncertain.

The chain carries TRBV7-2 and TRBJ2-5; TRBD2 matches at 9 bases. Trimming took 3 bases from V and 4 from J; bases not matched to a gene: 3. Per the germline V gene, CDR1 is SGHTA and CDR2 is FQGNSA. There are 14 residues in the CDR3. In nucleotides, the CDR3 is TGTGCCAGCAGCTTTGGCGGGGGGGCAGAGACCCAGTACTTC. This translates into CASSFGGGAETQYF.

The gene calls are TRBV29-1 and TRBJ1-5, with TRBD1 identical over 7 bases. The germline CDR1 and CDR2 sequences are SQVTM and ANQGSEA. V shed 4 bases, J shed 5 bases, and the junction held 5 bases outside the gene matches. The CDR3 covers 13 residues. DNA for the CDR3: TGCAGCGTTGGTGACAGGGAATATCAGCCCCAGCATTTT. Translation: CSVGDREYQPQHF.

This sequence joins TRBV5-5 and TRBJ2-7, with D hard to call. The germline V and J ends were trimmed by 0 bases and 0 bases, with 13 bases remaining between them. The CDR3 contains 16 residues. Germline V gives CDR1 SGHKS, CDR2 YYEKEE (reference sequence). The CDR3 nucleotides are TGTGCCAGCAGCTTGGATTGGTCCACTTCCTCCTACGAGCAGTACTTC. It codes for CASSLDWSTSSYEQYF.

The chain recombines TRBV5-5 with TRBJ1-2; 7 nucleotides match TRBD1. V was clipped by 9 bases and J by 5 bases; unmatched bases: 7. Germline V gene lookup returns CDR1 SGHKS and CDR2 YYEKEE (reference sequence). This CDR3 contains 12 residues. The CDR3 sequence: CATSGQLYGYTF. For the CDR3, the DNA is TGTGCCACCTCGGGACAGCTTTATGGCTACACCTTC.

The chain combines TRBV4-2 with TRBJ2-2; 9 bases fit TRBD2. CDR3 size: 18 residues. V lost 5 bases to trimming and J lost 6 bases; unmatched junction nucleotides: 16. The germline CDR1 and CDR2 sequences are LGHNA and YNFKEQ. The DNA for the CDR3 is TGTGCCAGCAGCGACACATCACGCGGGGGGGCGAGGCCCGGGGAGCTGTTTTTT. It codes for CASSDTSRGGARPGELFF.

The J gene is TRBJ1-5, the V gene TRBV19, with D unresolved. The V gene's germline CDR1 is LNHDA and CDR2 SQIVND (reference sequence). The CDR3 is 13 amino acids. V was trimmed by 8 bases and J by 0 bases, leaving 8 bases between them. This CDR3 is CASERNSNQPQHF. CDR3 sequence (DNA): TGTGCCAGTGAGAGGAATAGCAATCAGCCCCAGCATTTT. The complete variable domain, with remaining parts taken from reference TRBV19 and TRBJ1-5, reads DGGITQSPKYLFRKEGQNVTLSCEQNLNHDAMYWYRQDPGQGLRLIYYSQIVNDFQKGDIAEGYSVSREKKESFPLTVTSAQKNPTAFYLCASERNSNQPQHFGDGTRLSIL.

V and J are TRBV5-6 and TRBJ2-7; D may be TRBD1 (6 bases). V was trimmed by 4 bases and J by 2 bases, leaving 13 bases between them. The CDR3 is made up of 14 amino acids. Germline V gene data show CDR1 as SGHDT and CDR2 as YYEEEE. CDR3 DNA sequence: TGTGCCAGCAGCCCAGGGGCCGGGGCCTACGAGCAGTACTTC. This translates into CASSPGAGAYEQYF. The variable domain in full, with the rest retrieved from reference TRBV5-6 and TRBJ2-7, is DAGVTQSPTHLIKTRGQQVTLRCSPKSGHDTVSWYQQALGQGPQFIFQYYEEEERQRGNFPDRFSGHQFPNYSSELNVNALLLGDSALYLCASSPGAGAYEQYFGPGTRLTVT.

The gene calls are TRBV19 and TRBJ2-1, with 8 bases aligning to TRBD1. The V segment lost 6 bases and the J segment 4 bases; nucleotides outside the gene matches: 8. The length of the CDR3 is 15 residues. Germline CDR1 is LNHDA and CDR2 is SQIVND (reference sequence). The CDR3 region has the DNA TGTGCCAGTAGATCAGGGCAGGGGGCGTACAATGAGCAGTTCTTC. Residues: CASRSGQGAYNEQFF.

This clone was recorded a few times. The rearrangement uses TRBV5-1 and TRBJ2-2; 8 bases align to TRBD1. The CDR3 spans 15 residues. V shed 4 bases, J shed 5 bases, and the junction held 7 bases outside the gene matches. Germline CDR1 and CDR2: SGHRS and YFSETQ. This CDR3 is CASSADRASTGELFF. The CDR3 region has the DNA TGCGCCAGCAGCGCGGACAGGGCGTCAACCGGGGAGCTGTTTTTT. Filled out from reference TRBV5-1 and TRBJ2-2, the complete variable domain reads KAGVTQTPRYLIKTRGQQVTLSCSPISGHRSVSWYQQTPGQGLQFLFEYFSETQRNKGNFPGRFSGRQFSNSRSEMNVSTLELGDSALYLCASSADRASTGELFFGEGSRLTVL.

This clone appeared once. The gene calls are TRBV7-9 and TRBJ2-7, with D possibly being TRBD1 (7 bases). This CDR3 spans 15 amino acids. CDR1 and CDR2 (germline): SEHNR, FQNEAQ (reference sequence). V lost 0 bases and J lost 3, with 12 bases in between. The CDR3 loop reads CASSLAGQGGYEQYF. The CDR3 nucleotides are TGTGCCAGCAGCTTAGCAGGGCAGGGGGGCTACGAGCAGTACTTC.

The chain links TRBV6-2 or TRBV6-3 to TRBJ1-5; 10 bases are shared with TRBD1. CDR1 is MNHEY and CDR2 is SVGEGT in the germline V gene. The CDR3 length is 16 residues. With 6 bases clipped from V and 0 bases from J, the junction kept 5 bases outside the gene matches. The chain's CDR3 is CASSSGTGASNQPQHF. Written as DNA, the CDR3 is TGTGCCAGCAGCTCCGGGACAGGGGCTAGCAATCAGCCCCAGCATTTT.

The chain joins TRBV7-3 to TRBJ2-1; 9 bases match TRBD2. Trimming cost V 5 bases and J 11 bases; bases outside gene matches: 7. In germline, CDR1 is SGHTA, CDR2 FQGTGA. This CDR3 has 13 residues. The CDR3 loop is CASSRLAATQQFF. CDR3 coding DNA: TGTGCCAGCAGCCGACTAGCGGCCACCCAGCAGTTCTTC.

The rearrangement links TRBV6-4 to TRBJ1-2; D is perhaps TRBD1 (5 bases). There are 14 residues in the CDR3. Germline loops: CDR1 MRHNA, CDR2 SNTAGT. Between the trimmed V and J ends, which lost 2 bases and 7 bases, there was a span of 14 bases. CDR3 loop: CASSDRWQGGGYTF. In DNA, the CDR3 is TGTGCCAGCAGTGACCGTTGGCAGGGAGGTGGCTACACCTTC.

The chain has TRBV4-2 and TRBJ2-3, with 8 bases that match TRBD2. Germline V gives CDR1 LGHNA, CDR2 YNFKEQ. This CDR3 spans 17 amino acids. The junction had 10 bases not matched to a gene; V was cut back by 0 bases and J by 5 bases. CDR3 residues: CASSQDPSGGVGDTQYF. CDR3 nucleotide sequence: TGTGCCAGCAGCCAAGACCCCAGCGGGGGTGTGGGAGATACGCAGTATTTT.

The CDR3 DNA follows: TGCGCCAGCAGCCGAACAGACACTTACACTGAAGCTTTCTTT. Protein sequence: CASSRTDTYTEAFF. The chain uses TRBV4-3 and TRBJ1-1; D unresolved. Germline-derived CDR1 and CDR2 are LGHNA and YSLEER. The V gene lost 4 bases and the J gene lost 3 bases, with 12 bases spanning the gap. The CDR3 contains 14 residues.

V gene TRBV7-9 combines with J gene TRBJ2-5; D remains ambiguous. Germline assignment: CDR1 SEHNR and CDR2 FQNEAQ (reference sequence). The germline V and J ends were trimmed by 5 bases and 5 bases, with 12 bases remaining between them. The CDR3 covers 13 residues. This CDR3 reads CASSPVLGETQYF. The CDR3 DNA sequence: TGTGCCAGCAGCCCTGTCCTGGGCGAGACCCAGTACTTC.

The V gene is TRBV5-6, the J gene TRBJ1-2; D might be TRBD1 (5 bases). The germline V gene has CDR1 SGHDT and CDR2 YYEEEE. The CDR3 is made up of 15 amino acids. V lost 4 bases and J 5 bases, leaving 18 bases between the germline ends. CDR3: CASSLISRQLYGYTF. The CDR3 DNA follows: TGTGCCAGCAGCCTAATCAGCCGACAGTTATATGGCTACACCTTC.

The CDR3 region has the DNA TGTGCCAGCAGGAGACAGGGCCGTTTCGATGGCTACACCTTC. As protein: CASRRQGRFDGYTF. The chain couples TRBV6-5 to TRBJ1-2, with TRBD1 matching over 7 bases. CDR1 is MNHEY and CDR2 is SVGAGI in the germline V gene. The CDR3 has 14 residues. V trimming: 6 bases; J trimming: 6 bases; junction bases outside the gene matches: 10.

This clone was observed a single time. V is TRBV3-1 (or the pseudogene TRBV3-2) and J is TRBJ2-3; TRBD2 matches 12 bases. Germline V gene data show CDR1 as LGHDT and CDR2 as YNNKEL (reference sequence). Trimming took 4 bases from V and 2 from J; bases not matched to a gene: 4. CDR3 length: 16 amino acids. The CDR3 nucleotides are TGTGCCAGCAGCCTACTAGCGGGGGGAATCACAGATACGCAGTATTTT. This encodes CASSLLAGGITDTQYF.